The rows below give T cell receptor beta chains drawn from one sample of a study of shared clonotypes between healthy human individuals. Clones were read by immunoSEQ multiplex PCR, and TCRdb kept only the in-frame ones, dropping some. The sample has 2 million to 2.5 million clones, approximately 96% seen once. Sequencing input: naive CD4+ T cells sorted from blood. The source is a man aged 18-30 years in good health. Both conserved end residues are trimmed from each CDR3. Each record gives: V gene, D gene, CDR3 protein. D genes are given only for firm matches.

v_gene: TRBV2; d_gene: TRBD1; CDR3aa: ASSEIGQGNTEAF
v_gene: TRBV6-6; d_gene: TRBD1; CDR3aa: ASSSPGQRPNTEAF
v_gene: TRBV5-1; d_gene: NA; CDR3aa: ASSPTLGVGQPQH
v_gene: TRBV4-1; d_gene: NA; CDR3aa: ASSQLIRETQY
v_gene: TRBV29-1; d_gene: NA; CDR3aa: SVGGRMNTEAF
v_gene: TRBV4-1; d_gene: TRBD1; CDR3aa: ASSQGTGTGNLGAF
v_gene: TRBV18; d_gene: TRBD2; CDR3aa: ASSPLGGNEQF
v_gene: TRBV9; d_gene: TRBD1; CDR3aa: ASSGETGSNEQY
v_gene: TRBV4-3; d_gene: TRBD2; CDR3aa: ASSQGFASGGNEQF
v_gene: TRBV5-1; d_gene: NA; CDR3aa: ASSLSGKAYSGSPLH
v_gene: TRBV11-1; d_gene: NA; CDR3aa: ASSLFGGSGNTIY
v_gene: TRBV11-2; d_gene: TRBD1; CDR3aa: ASSQTGRGTSGITEAF
v_gene: TRBV10-3; d_gene: TRBD1; CDR3aa: AIRSRTGDVEAF
v_gene: TRBV7-6; d_gene: TRBD1; CDR3aa: ASSTDRDKWRSPLH
v_gene: TRBV4-1; d_gene: TRBD2; CDR3aa: ASSPGTSGGYEQY
v_gene: TRBV6-5; d_gene: NA; CDR3aa: ASSPRQHQPQH
v_gene: TRBV18; d_gene: NA; CDR3aa: ASSTRGASTDTQY
v_gene: TRBV6-8; d_gene: NA; CDR3aa: ASSYSMPLRSTSTDTQY
v_gene: TRBV29-1; d_gene: NA; CDR3aa: SVPNGGNTEAF
v_gene: TRBV11-2; d_gene: NA; CDR3aa: ASSSSISGANVLT
v_gene: TRBV5-6; d_gene: TRBD2; CDR3aa: ASSLLAHTGELF
v_gene: TRBV18; d_gene: NA; CDR3aa: ASSLEENTEAF
v_gene: TRBV19; d_gene: NA; CDR3aa: ASSMQGNGYT
v_gene: TRBV7-9; d_gene: NA; CDR3aa: ASSYLQGGGDTEAF
v_gene: TRBV4-3; d_gene: NA; CDR3aa: ASSQEGGSQETQY
v_gene: TRBV29-1; d_gene: TRBD1; CDR3aa: SVQGGQGQPQH
v_gene: TRBV7-8; d_gene: NA; CDR3aa: ASSYGGLREKLF
v_gene: TRBV11-2; d_gene: TRBD2; CDR3aa: ASSGTSGRRYNEQF
v_gene: TRBV5-1; d_gene: NA; CDR3aa: ASSTTALDGYT
v_gene: TRBV18; d_gene: NA; CDR3aa: ASSQIIGGFNEKLF
v_gene: TRBV4-1; d_gene: TRBD1; CDR3aa: ASSQGPGQARSETQY
v_gene: TRBV7-6; d_gene: NA; CDR3aa: ASSFRGSEQY
v_gene: TRBV2; d_gene: TRBD1; CDR3aa: ASSRQGAGNQPQH
v_gene: TRBV6-5; d_gene: TRBD1; CDR3aa: ACTDRVNGYT
v_gene: TRBV10-3; d_gene: NA; CDR3aa: AHQRGAAYEQY
v_gene: TRBV7-9; d_gene: NA; CDR3aa: ASSPRQYSSGANVLT
v_gene: TRBV2; d_gene: NA; CDR3aa: ASSESRGGSYNEQF
v_gene: TRBV30; d_gene: NA; CDR3aa: AWSVGSGTDTQY